This T cell receptor beta chain was identified in a study of shared clonotypes between healthy human individuals. The CDR3 length is 15 residues. Trimming took 5 bases from V and 7 from J; bases not matched to a gene: 10. CDR1 SGHTA and CDR2 FQGNSA come from the germline V gene. Evenly divided among several immunoSEQ plates was the genomic DNA of each subset. Assay used: immunoSEQ multiplex PCR; TCRdb lists only in-frame clones, some missing. The sample records about 2 million clones, 85% to 95% being singletons. This clone was detected once. The TCR originated in a man younger than 35 in good health. The sequencing input was naive CD4+ T cells sorted from blood. The subset: CD45RA+ positively selected. The V call is TRBV7-2, the J call TRBJ2-4, with TRBD2 matching 8 bases. This chain's CDR3 is CASSISGTRRNIQYF. CDR3 bases: TGTGCCAGCAGCATTTCCGGGACTAGGCGCAACATTCAGTACTTC.